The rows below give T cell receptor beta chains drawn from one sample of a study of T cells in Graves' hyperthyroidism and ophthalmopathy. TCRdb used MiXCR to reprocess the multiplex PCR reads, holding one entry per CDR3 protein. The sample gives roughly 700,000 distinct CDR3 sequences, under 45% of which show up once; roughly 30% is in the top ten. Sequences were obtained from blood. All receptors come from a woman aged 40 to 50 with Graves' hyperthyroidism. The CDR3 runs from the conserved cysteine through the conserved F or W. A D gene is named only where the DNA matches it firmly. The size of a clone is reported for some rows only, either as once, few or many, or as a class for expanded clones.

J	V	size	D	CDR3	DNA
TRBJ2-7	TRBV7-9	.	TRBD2	CASSWGGSRNEQYF	TGTGCCAGCAGTTGGGGAGGGAGTAGGAACGAGCAGTACTTC
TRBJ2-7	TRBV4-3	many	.	CASSQTMSLAYEQYF	TGCGCCAGCAGCCAGACAATGAGCCTAGCCTACGAGCAGTACTTC
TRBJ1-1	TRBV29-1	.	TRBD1	CSGRVQGADTEAFF	TGCAGCGGCCGGGTGCAGGGGGCGGACACTGAAGCTTTCTTT
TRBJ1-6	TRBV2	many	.	CASSGGGTFRNSPLHF	TGTGCCAGCAGTGGCGGGGGGACCTTTAGGAATTCACCCCTCCACTTT
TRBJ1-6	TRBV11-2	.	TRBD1	CASSVDRVDSPLHF	TGTGCCAGCAGTGTGGACAGGGTAGATTCACCCCTCCACTTT
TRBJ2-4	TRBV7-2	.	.	CASSLGGTAAIQYF	TGTGCCAGCAGCTTAGGTGGAACGGCCGCCATTCAGTACTTC
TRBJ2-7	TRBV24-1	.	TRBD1	CATSDRGQGIYEQYF	TGTGCCACCAGTGACCGGGGACAGGGAATCTACGAGCAGTACTTC
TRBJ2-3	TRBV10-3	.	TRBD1	CAIGRDRYATDTQYF	TGTGCCATCGGACGGGACAGATACGCCACAGATACGCAGTATTTT
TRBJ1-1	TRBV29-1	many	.	CSVEDWRGGAFF	TGCAGCGTTGAAGATTGGAGGGGGGGAGCTTTCTTT
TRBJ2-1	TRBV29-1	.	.	CSVETGRSRSSYNEQFF	TGCAGCGTTGAAACAGGGAGGAGCCGGAGCTCCTACAATGAGCAGTTCTTC
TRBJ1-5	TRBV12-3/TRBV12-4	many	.	CASSKTESNQPQHF	TGTGCCAGCAGTAAGACAGAGAGCAATCAGCCCCAGCATTTT
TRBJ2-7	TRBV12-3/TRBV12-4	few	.	CASSPRELSSEQYF	TGTGCCAGCAGCCCGAGGGAACTGTCCTCCGAGCAGTACTTC
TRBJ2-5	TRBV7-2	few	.	CASSLSFRGTLETQYF	TGTGCCAGCAGCTTAAGTTTTCGGGGGACCCTAGAGACCCAGTACTTC
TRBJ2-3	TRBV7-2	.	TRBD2	CASSRKTSGSTDTQYF	TGTGCCAGCAGCCGCAAAACTAGCGGAAGCACAGATACGCAGTATTTT
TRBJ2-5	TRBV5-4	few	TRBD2	CASSSRSSGGVYETQYF	TGTGCCAGCAGCTCCCGGTCGAGCGGGGGGGTTTATGAGACCCAGTACTTC
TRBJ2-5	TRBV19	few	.	CARMQGQETQYF	TGTGCCAGGATGCAAGGCCAAGAGACCCAGTACTTC
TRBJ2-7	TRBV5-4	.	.	CASSFRTESHEQYF	TGTGCCAGCAGCTTTCGTACGGAATCCCACGAGCAGTACTTC
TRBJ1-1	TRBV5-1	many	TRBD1	CASSRTGEWNTEAFF	TGCGCCAGCAGTAGGACAGGGGAATGGAACACTGAAGCTTTCTTT
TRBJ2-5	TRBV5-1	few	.	CASRPRDYQETQYF	TGCGCCAGCAGACCTCGGGACTACCAAGAGACCCAGTACTTC
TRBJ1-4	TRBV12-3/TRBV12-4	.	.	CASSFIGRANEKLFF	TGTGCCAGCAGTTTCATTGGACGGGCTAATGAAAAACTGTTTTTT
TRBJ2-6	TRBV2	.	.	CASSRPSGGRRGGGANVLTF	TGTGCCAGCAGTCGCCCTTCCGGGGGGCGCAGGGGGGGAGGGGCCAACGTCCTGACTTTC
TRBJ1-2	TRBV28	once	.	CASNPEAPNYGYTF	TGTGCCAGCAACCCGGAGGCCCCTAACTATGGCTACACCTTC
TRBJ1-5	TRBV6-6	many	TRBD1	CASRRDSLSNQPQHF	TGTGCCAGCAGACGGGACAGTCTTAGCAATCAGCCCCAGCATTTT
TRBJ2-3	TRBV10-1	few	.	CASSEEGVRDTQYF	TGCGCCAGCAGTGAAGAGGGGGTGAGGGATACGCAGTATTTT
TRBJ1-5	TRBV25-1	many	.	CASSYSFSNQPQHF	TGTGCCAGCAGTTACAGCTTTAGCAATCAGCCCCAGCATTTT
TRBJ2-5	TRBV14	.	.	CASSIRDSLLGAGAQYF	TGTGCCAGCAGCATACGGGACTCCTTGTTGGGGGCTGGGGCCCAGTACTTC
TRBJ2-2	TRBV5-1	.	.	CASSLADGGNTGELFF	TGCGCCAGCAGCTTGGCCGACGGGGGCAACACCGGGGAGCTGTTTTTT
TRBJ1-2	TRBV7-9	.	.	CASSYSSVRTVPYGYTF	TGTGCCAGCAGTTACTCGTCCGTGCGAACAGTCCCCTATGGCTACACCTTC
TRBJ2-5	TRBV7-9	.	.	CAWSVLAQGTQYF	TGTGCCTGGAGTGTACTAGCACAGGGGACCCAGTACTTC
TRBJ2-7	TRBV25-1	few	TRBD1	CASNRDSSHTQYF	TGTGCCAGCAACCGGGACAGCTCGCATACGCAGTACTTC
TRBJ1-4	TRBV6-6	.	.	CASSYVGEGGNEKLFF	TGTGCCAGCAGTTACGTAGGGGAGGGGGGCAATGAAAAACTGTTTTTT
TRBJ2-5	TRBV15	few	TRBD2	CATSVFTGTRETQYF	TGTGCCACCAGTGTGTTTACCGGGACTAGAGAGACCCAGTACTTC
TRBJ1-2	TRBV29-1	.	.	CSVAAGSIYGYTF	TGCAGCGTTGCGGCAGGGAGCATCTATGGCTACACCTTC
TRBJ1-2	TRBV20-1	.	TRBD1	CSAPQGGLIYGYTF	TGCAGTGCTCCTCAGGGGGGTTTAATCTATGGCTACACCTTC
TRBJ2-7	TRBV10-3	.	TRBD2	CAISGLAGYEQYF	TGTGCCATCAGTGGACTAGCGGGGTACGAGCAGTACTTC
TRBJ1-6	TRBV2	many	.	CASSEAQVYNSPLHF	TGTGCCAGCAGTGAAGCCCAGGTCTATAATTCACCCCTCCACTTT